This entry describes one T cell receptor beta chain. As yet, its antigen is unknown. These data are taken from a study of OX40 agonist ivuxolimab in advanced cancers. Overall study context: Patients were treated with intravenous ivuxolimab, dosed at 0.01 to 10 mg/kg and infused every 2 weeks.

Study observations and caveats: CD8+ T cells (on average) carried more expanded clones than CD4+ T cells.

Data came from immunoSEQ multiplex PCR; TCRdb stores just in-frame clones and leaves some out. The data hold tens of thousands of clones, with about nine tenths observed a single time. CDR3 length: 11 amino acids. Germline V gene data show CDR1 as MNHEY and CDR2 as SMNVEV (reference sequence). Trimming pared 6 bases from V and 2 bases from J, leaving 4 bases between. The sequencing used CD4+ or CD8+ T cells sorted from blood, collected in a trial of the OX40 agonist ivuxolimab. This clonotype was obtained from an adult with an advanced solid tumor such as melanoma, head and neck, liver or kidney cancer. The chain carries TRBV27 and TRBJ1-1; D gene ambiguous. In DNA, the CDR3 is TGTGCCAGCAGGGTTAACACTGAAGCTTTCTTT. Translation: CASRVNTEAFF.